Listed here are 2 T cell receptor beta chains from one sample, sequenced in a study of HIV-infected patients and healthy controls. 400 to 550 ng RNA was reverse transcribed with alpha and beta constant-region primers. Separate chain-specific third strand synthesis with multiplexing indices produced the alpha and beta libraries. One entry per CDR3 protein, called by TCRdb with MiXCR from the 5' RACE reads. This sample has 10,000 to 15,000 distinct CDR3 sequences, with roughly a tenth found just once. The repertoire came from unfractionated whole blood and reflected all unsorted peripheral T cells. Sample: blood. Source of these receptors: an adult in good health.

This clonotype is judged medium-sized (0.01 to 0.1%). The chain is built from TRBV29-1 and TRBJ1-4; D may be TRBD1 (6 bases). From germline, CDR1 is SQVTM and CDR2 ANQGSEA. V lost 1 base and J lost 8, with 8 bases in between. This CDR3 is built from 12 residues. The CDR3: CSVEGDNEKLFF. The CDR3 nucleotides are TGCAGCGTTGAAGGGGACAACGAAAAACTGTTTTTT.

In its sample, this clonotype is medium-sized (0.01 to 0.1%). The J gene is TRBJ2-1, the V gene TRBV20-1; D not certain. The CDR3 contains 15 residues. Germline V gives CDR1 DFQATT, CDR2 SNEGSKA (reference sequence). V was cut by 3 bases and J by 8 bases, with 20 bases left in between. CDR3 sequence reads: CSASAVGGVGDEQFF. The CDR3 nucleotides read TGCAGTGCTAGCGCCGTTGGCGGAGTTGGAGATGAGCAGTTCTTC.